This entry lists 13 T cell receptor beta chains sequenced from one sample in a study of CD8 T cells in ankylosing spondylitis. MiXCR, applied by TCRdb to the 5' RACE reads, yields one record per CDR3 protein. The table lists tens of thousands of distinct CDR3 sequences, roughly 9.6% of them singletons. Sample: blood, either unsorted or a sorted T cell fraction (not recorded which). These receptors were taken from a male donor with ankylosing spondylitis or in good health (not recorded which).

This chain links TRBV2 with TRBJ2-1; 8 bases line up with TRBD2. CDR3 size: 16 residues. J was trimmed by 3 bases and V by 7 bases; bases with no gene match: 11. CDR1 is SNHLY and CDR2 is FYNNEI in the germline V gene. CDR3 DNA: TGTGCCAGCAACATCGGACTAGCAGAGTTCTACAATGAGCAGTTCTTC. Translating gives CASNIGLAEFYNEQFF. Filled out from reference TRBV2 and TRBJ2-1, the complete variable domain reads EPEVTQTPSHQVTQMGQEVILRCVPISNHLYFYWYRQILGQKVEFLVSFYNNEISEKSEIFDDQFSVERPDGSNFTLKIRSTKLEDSAMYFCASNIGLAEFYNEQFFGPGTRLTVL.

This clonotype appeared a few times. The chain employs TRBV11-2 and TRBJ2-3; 10 bases agree with TRBD2. Trimming removed 0 bases from V and 2 bases from J; junction bases left unmatched: 8. The CDR3 is 18 amino acids. Germline lookup yields CDR1 SGHAT and CDR2 FQNNGV. The CDR3, as DNA: TGTGCCAGCAGCTTAGAGGCTAGCGGGGGCCTTTCCACAGATACGCAGTATTTT. Translated: CASSLEASGGLSTDTQYF.

By its share, this clonotype is medium-sized. The chain links TRBV10-3 to TRBJ2-7; 8 bases fit TRBD2. Germline values: CDR1 ENHRY, CDR2 SYGVKD. Unmatched junction bases numbered 2, after V lost 2 bases and J lost 2 bases. This CDR3 has 14 residues. CDR3 sequence (DNA): TGTGCCATCAGTGAGACTAGCGGAACCTACGAGCAGTACTTC. Its protein product is CAISETSGTYEQYF.

This clonotype was recorded many times. V and J are TRBV7-7 and TRBJ2-3, with 8 bases that match TRBD1. The CDR3 extends over 16 amino acids. V was pared by 2 bases and J by 5 bases, with 9 bases of the junction left unmatched. Germline V CDR1 and CDR2: SSHAT, FNYEAQ (reference sequence). In DNA form, the CDR3 reads TGTGCCAGCAGCTTAAAGTCCGGACAGGGAAGAGATACGCAGTATTTT. It is translated as CASSLKSGQGRDTQYF.

This clonotype was seen many times. J is TRBJ1-2 and V is TRBV20-1; D not certain. V was cut by 1 base and J by 8 bases, with 11 bases left in between. The germline CDR1 and CDR2 sequences are DFQATT and SNEGSKA (reference sequence). This CDR3 has 12 residues. For the CDR3, the DNA is TGCAGTGCTAGAGGAGGCCCGGGAGGCTACACCTTC. Its translation is CSARGGPGGYTF.

This clonotype has just a few counts. The genes are TRBV23-1 and TRBJ2-7; a weak D match, TRBD1 (6 bases). TRBV23-1 is annotated as an ORF whose role is uncertain. Trimming stripped 11 bases from V and 0 bases from J, with 23 bases between. The CDR3 consists of 16 residues. The CDR3 loop is CAPLVPSGTHSYEQYF. CDR3 DNA sequence: TGCGCCCCCCTTGTACCCTCCGGGACACACTCCTACGAGCAGTACTTC.

This clonotype was seen ten or more times. The chain couples TRBV5-1 to TRBJ2-5, with a weak D call TRBD2 (6 bases). V shed 0 bases and J shed 0 bases, with 15 bases lying between them. The CDR3 runs 17 residues. Germline CDR1 reads SGHRS; CDR2 reads YFSETQ. CDR3 sequence (DNA): TGCGCCAGCAGCTTGGCCCCGGTTGGAGGGAACCAAGAGACCCAGTACTTC. Translating gives CASSLAPVGGNQETQYF.

This clonotype was recorded many times. CDR3 sequence reads: CASSSTSLGSTDTQYF. The CDR3 DNA is TGTGCCAGCAGTTCCACGTCGTTGGGTAGCACAGATACGCAGTATTTT. The J gene is TRBJ2-3, the V gene TRBV25-1; D gene uncertain. Trimming stripped 5 bases from V and 0 bases from J, with 15 bases between. The CDR3 covers 16 residues. Per the germline V gene, CDR1 is MGHDK and CDR2 is SYGVNS.

In this sample, this clonotype turned up many times. The chain joins TRBV29-1 to TRBJ2-1; D not resolved. The CDR3 has 10 amino acids. The germline CDR1 and CDR2 sequences are SQVTM and ANQGSEA. Trimming removed 6 bases at V and 9 bases at J, with 9 bases between. CDR3 sequence: CSVGPGEQFF. CDR3 DNA: TGCAGCGTGGGCCCCGGTGAGCAGTTCTTC.

The CDR3 DNA sequence: TGTGCCAGCAGCCCACAGAGCCCGAACACTGAAGCTTTCTTT. Translating gives CASSPQSPNTEAFF. J is TRBJ1-1 and V is TRBV12-3 or TRBV12-4; D is unclear. The CDR3 is 14 residues long. The V and J ends lost 6 bases and 1 base respectively, with 12 bases between them.

The rearrangement links TRBV12-3 or TRBV12-4 to TRBJ2-3; 11 nucleotides line up with TRBD1. The V gene end was trimmed by 5 bases and the J gene end by 2 bases; junction bases not matched to a gene: 3. The CDR3 is 15 residues long. The CDR3 sequence: CASSPGQGATDTQYF. CDR3 bases: TGTGCCAGCAGTCCAGGACAGGGGGCCACAGATACGCAGTATTTT.

The chain uses TRBV28 and TRBJ2-7; the D gene is possibly TRBD2 (5 bases). There are 13 residues in the CDR3. Germline V gene lookup returns CDR1 MDHEN and CDR2 SYDVKM. V lost 3 bases to trimming and J lost 7 bases, with 13 bases between them. The CDR3 nucleotides read TGTGCCAGCAGTTTGGGCAGCCGGGGAGAGCAGTACTTC. This codes for CASSLGSRGEQYF.

Comment on this clonotype: A much larger clone differs by one base, so this may be a read error. The chain uses TRBV7-9 and TRBJ1-2; D remains ambiguous. CDR1 and CDR2 from the germline V gene are SEHNR and FQNEAQ (reference sequence). The CDR3 has 15 amino acids. The V and J ends lost 7 bases and 4 bases respectively, with 19 bases between them. CDR3 sequence reads: CASNPAQSGTYGYTF. CDR3 DNA sequence: TGTGCCAGCAATCCCGCCCAGTCGGGAACCTATGGCTACACCTTC. The complete variable domain, with remaining parts taken from reference TRBV7-9 and TRBJ1-2, reads DTGVSQNPRHKITKRGQNVTFRCDPISEHNRLYWYRQTLGQGPEFLTYFQNEAQLEKSRLLSDRFSAERPKGSFSTLEIQRTEQGDSAMYLCASNPAQSGTYGYTFGSGTRLTVV.